This entry lists 6 T cell receptor beta chains sequenced from one sample in a study of technical replicates of blood from a handful of donors. The method was immunoSEQ multiplex PCR; TCRdb's version includes in-frame clones alone and lacks a portion of them. The sample yields about 81,000 clones, approximately 95% seen once. The sample consisted of T cells isolated from PBMCs. These receptors originate from a human donor in good health.

This chain uses TRBV21-1 with TRBJ2-1; TRBD2, the table's D call, lacks a check against the DNA. TRBV21-1 represents a pseudogene. The CDR3 runs to 15 residues. CDR3 coding DNA: TGTGCCAGCCGGGGGACTAGCGGGGGAACTGACGAGCAGTTCTTC. Residues: CASRGTSGGTDEQFF.

This chain uses TRBV5-1 with TRBJ2-1; TRBD2 aligns across 7 bases. The CDR3 has 14 residues. Germline loops: CDR1 SGHRS, CDR2 YFSETQ. V lost 2 bases and J lost 5; bases outside the gene matches: 4. CDR3: CASSFGGGNNEQFF. CDR3 coding DNA: TGCGCCAGCAGCTTCGGCGGGGGAAACAATGAGCAGTTCTTC.

V is TRBV7-3 and J is TRBJ2-7; D remains unclear. Trimming pared 0 bases from V and 4 bases from J, leaving 16 bases between. In germline, CDR1 is SGHTA, CDR2 FQGTGA. CDR3 length equals 16 residues. CDR3 in DNA: TGTGCCAGCAGCTTAACCCCAATTGAGGATGGTTACGAGCAGTACTTC. It encodes CASSLTPIEDGYEQYF.

The table lists this clone with a count of one. The chain has TRBV5-4 and TRBJ1-2; 8 bases match TRBD1. This CDR3 spans 16 amino acids. Germline V gene data show CDR1 as SGHNT and CDR2 as YYREEE (reference sequence). V gave up 4 bases and J gave up 8 bases; unmatched junction bases: 16. CDR3 protein: CASSPWRTGTVRGYTF. The CDR3 DNA follows: TGTGCCAGCAGCCCCTGGCGGACAGGGACCGTGCGAGGCTACACCTTC.

The CDR3 bases are TGTTGCTCGTATGGGGGGGGCTACACCTTC. It is translated as CCSYGGGYTF. This chain joins TRBV28 and TRBJ1-2, with D perhaps TRBD1 (5 bases). This CDR3 contains 10 residues. Germline-derived CDR1 and CDR2 are MDHEN and SYDVKM.

V gene TRBV2 combines with J gene TRBJ2-3; TRBD1 is a possible D gene (6 bases). The CDR3 is 14 amino acids. In germline, CDR1 is SNHLY, CDR2 FYNNEI. Trimming took off 8 bases at V and 0 bases at J, with 12 bases between the two ends. CDR3 sequence reads: CASGQYSSTDTQYF. The CDR3 DNA reads as TGTGCCAGCGGACAGTATTCTAGCACAGATACGCAGTATTTT.